The 14 T cell receptor beta chains listed next were all sequenced from one sample in a study of shared clonotypes between healthy human individuals. Clones were sequenced by immunoSEQ multiplex PCR, and TCRdb holds only the in-frame ones, with some missing. In the table there are 2 million to 2.5 million clones, under 95% of which are singletons. Input material: naive CD4+ T cells from PBMCs. Subset: CD45RA+ positively selected. The receptors were gathered from a man aged 18-30 years in good health. Some clones in this sample may be carry-over from other donors' samples.

This chain uses TRBV30 with TRBJ2-2; 10 nucleotides line up with TRBD2. Germline CDR1 is GTSNPN and CDR2 is SVGIG (reference sequence). The CDR3 contains 17 residues. V gave up 3 bases and J gave up 7 bases; unmatched junction bases: 14. The CDR3 DNA reads TGTGCCTGGAGCCCCGGTTGGGCTAGCGGGGGTGGCGGGGAGCTGTTTTTT. Translation gives CAWSPGWASGGGGELFF.

The chain employs TRBV29-1 and TRBJ1-4; D gene ambiguous. The germline V gene has CDR1 SQVTM and CDR2 ANQGSEA. The CDR3 is 12 amino acids. V lost 4 bases, J lost 8 bases, and 11 bases lay in between. CDR3 nucleotides: TGCAGCGTTGTTGACCTCGAAGAAAAACTGTTTTTT. It specifies CSVVDLEEKLFF.

This clone has more than one count but fewer than ten. CDR3: CASSQDVHPAVNEQFF. The CDR3, as DNA: TGTGCCAGCAGCCAAGATGTCCACCCTGCAGTCAATGAGCAGTTCTTC. The V and J genes are TRBV14 and TRBJ2-1, with D uncertain. V was pared by 0 bases and J by 6 bases, with 15 bases between. The CDR3 extends over 16 amino acids. Germline CDR1 is SGHDN and CDR2 is FVKESK.

This rearrangement joins TRBV7-8 to TRBJ1-5, with 12 positions matching TRBD1. In germline, CDR1 is SGHVS, CDR2 FQNEAQ. With V trimmed by 0 bases and J by 7 bases, 13 bases remained unmatched. The CDR3 is made up of 19 amino acids. For the CDR3, the DNA is TGTGCCAGCAGCTTAGCAAAGAGGGGGACAGGGGGCATCAGGCAGCCCCAGCATTTT. Amino acid sequence: CASSLAKRGTGGIRQPQHF.

Here the CDR3 reads CSAGLPEGTGDEKLFF. The CDR3 DNA reads TGCAGCGCCGGACTACCCGAAGGGACAGGGGATGAAAAACTGTTTTTT. The chain carries TRBV29-1 and TRBJ1-4; 10 nucleotides agree with TRBD1. CDR1 and CDR2 (germline): SQVTM, ANQGSEA. This CDR3 is 16 amino acids long. With 7 bases clipped from V and 6 bases from J, the junction kept 14 bases outside the gene matches.

This rearrangement joins TRBV6-5 to TRBJ1-1; no definite D call. CDR1 MNHEY and CDR2 SVGAGI come from the germline V gene. This CDR3 is built from 14 residues. V lost 5 bases and J lost 2, with 12 bases in between. The CDR3 coding sequence is TGTGCCAGCAGTCCCCCGGGGTATAACACTGAAGCTTTCTTT. It specifies CASSPPGYNTEAFF.

V gene TRBV13 combines with J gene TRBJ1-2; D is unresolved. Germline V lookup: CDR1 PRHDT, CDR2 FYEKMQ (reference sequence). The CDR3 contains 17 residues. V was clipped by 2 bases and J by 4 bases, with 20 bases between them. CDR3 nucleotides: TGTGCCAGCAGCTTACATCTAACCAACGATCGGTCCTATGGCTACACCTTC. Protein product: CASSLHLTNDRSYGYTF.

J is TRBJ2-1 and V is TRBV5-1, with TRBD1 matching 8 bases. Per germline, CDR1 SGHRS and CDR2 YFSETQ. The junction had 5 bases not matched to a gene; V was cut back by 0 bases and J by 9 bases. The CDR3 length is 14 residues. CDR3 in amino acids: CASSLGTGYVEQFF. CDR3 nucleotide sequence: TGCGCCAGCAGCTTGGGGACAGGGTATGTTGAGCAGTTCTTC. The full variable domain, its missing parts supplied by reference TRBV5-1 and TRBJ2-1, is KAGVTQTPRYLIKTRGQQVTLSCSPISGHRSVSWYQQTPGQGLQFLFEYFSETQRNKGNFPGRFSGRQFSNSRSEMNVSTLELGDSALYLCASSLGTGYVEQFFGPGTRLTVL.

V gene TRBV5-1 combines with J gene TRBJ2-3; 14 bases match TRBD2. The CDR3 has 18 residues. Losses at the gene ends were 4 bases for V and 1 base for J; bases not matched to a gene: 8. CDR1 and CDR2 (germline): SGHRS, YFSETQ. The CDR3, as DNA: TGCGCCAGCAGCATCGGGACTAGCGGGAGTTTGGGCACAGATACGCAGTATTTT. Protein: CASSIGTSGSLGTDTQYF.

This clone was picked up one time. This chain links TRBV2 with TRBJ1-5, with D perhaps matching TRBD1 (6 bases). The V gene lost 5 bases and the J gene lost 3 bases, with 14 bases spanning the gap. CDR1 is SNHLY and CDR2 is FYNNEI in the germline V gene. The CDR3 covers 15 residues. CDR3 in amino acids: CASSLETGLNQPQHF. CDR3 bases: TGTGCCAGCAGTCTAGAAACAGGGCTCAATCAGCCCCAGCATTTT. The full variable domain, completed using reference TRBV2 and TRBJ1-5, is EPEVTQTPSHQVTQMGQEVILRCVPISNHLYFYWYRQILGQKVEFLVSFYNNEISEKSEIFDDQFSVERPDGSNFTLKIRSTKLEDSAMYFCASSLETGLNQPQHFGDGTRLSIL.

The chain combines TRBV5-4 with TRBJ2-7; 9 bases line up with TRBD2. Looked up from germline, CDR1 is SGHNT and CDR2 is YYREEE (reference sequence). V lost 0 bases to trimming and J lost 5 bases; unmatched junction nucleotides: 12. The CDR3 is 17 amino acids. The CDR3 DNA follows: TGTGCCAGCAGCTTGGGGACCCTAGCGGGAAGTTCCGACGAGCAGTACTTC. This gives the protein CASSLGTLAGSSDEQYF.

This rearrangement joins TRBV2 to TRBJ2-2, with D possibly called TRBD1 or TRBD2 (5 bases each). The CDR3 sequence is 16 residues long. Trimming left V 7 bases short and J 4 bases short, with 19 bases between. Looked up from germline, CDR1 is SNHLY and CDR2 is FYNNEI. CDR3 loop: CASNPVGEWPTGELFF. The DNA for the CDR3 is TGTGCCAGCAATCCTGTGGGGGAGTGGCCCACCGGGGAGCTGTTTTTT.

A note on this clone: Other DNA sequences of this sample code for an identical CDR3. This chain connects TRBV5-1 to TRBJ2-1; D is perhaps TRBD1 (5 bases). The V end was cut by 0 bases, the J end by 6 bases, with 10 bases between. This CDR3 spans 14 amino acids. From germline, CDR1 is SGHRS and CDR2 YFSETQ. CDR3 amino acids: CASSLGGSGNEQFF. CDR3 DNA: TGCGCCAGCAGCTTGGGGGGCTCTGGCAATGAGCAGTTCTTC.

V gene TRBV19 combines with J gene TRBJ2-3, with 9 bases that match TRBD2. Germline values: CDR1 LNHDA, CDR2 SQIVND (reference sequence). V gave up 3 bases and J gave up 4 bases; unmatched junction bases: 14. The CDR3 runs to 18 residues. The CDR3 sequence: CASSIGLETSGFPDTQYF. CDR3 DNA: TGTGCCAGTAGTATTGGGCTCGAGACTAGCGGTTTTCCAGATACGCAGTATTTT.